One sample yielded the 24 T cell receptor beta chains listed below, sequenced in a study of T cells and Merkel cell carcinoma outcomes. Profiling relied on immunoSEQ multiplex PCR, and the TCRdb table lists in-frame clones only, not all of them. The table records about 6,400 clones, more than 70% of them present only once. Sequenced: tumor tissue from Merkel cell carcinoma. The source of these receptors is a human donor with Merkel cell carcinoma. Some clones in this sample may be carry-over from other donors' samples.

The V call is TRBV27, the J call TRBJ2-1; 10 nucleotides match TRBD2. Germline CDR1 is MNHEY and CDR2 is SMNVEV (reference sequence). V was clipped by 5 bases and J by 0 bases; unmatched bases: 7. CDR3 length: 17 residues. In DNA, the CDR3 is TGTGCCAGCAGTGGGCTAGCGGGAGTTGGCTCCTACAATGAGCAGTTCTTC. Its translation is CASSGLAGVGSYNEQFF.

The CDR3 bases are TGTGCCAGCAGTGACGGGGGCATGCGAGAGACCCAGTACTTC. This codes for CASSDGGMRETQYF. The chain recombines TRBV25-1 with TRBJ2-5; tentatively, D is TRBD1 or TRBD2 (6 bases each). V lost 3 bases to trimming and J lost 4 bases, with 12 bases between them. The CDR3 totals 14 residues. The germline V gene encodes CDR1 MGHDK and CDR2 SYGVNS.

The rearrangement joins TRBV29-1 to TRBJ2-2; 7 positions agree with TRBD2. V lost 5 bases to trimming and J lost 0 bases; unmatched junction nucleotides: 9. The germline CDR1 and CDR2 sequences are SQVTM and ANQGSEA. This CDR3 region has 16 residues. CDR3 residues: CSVRASGTANTGELFF. The CDR3 region has the DNA TGCAGCGTTCGGGCTAGCGGTACTGCGAACACCGGGGAGCTGTTTTTT.

This clone was seen more than once but under ten times. A single base separates this from a much larger clone, so it may be a read error. The CDR3 region has the DNA TGTGCCAGCACGAGGGAGCGTTTGACTGAAACTTTCTTT. This gives the protein CASTRERLTETFF. V usage is TRBV2 and J usage is TRBJ1-1; D remains unclear. The CDR3 runs to 13 residues. CDR1 is SNHLY and CDR2 is FYNNEI in the germline V gene. Complete variable domain (other parts from reference TRBV2 and TRBJ1-1): EPEVTQTPSHQVTQMGQEVILRCVPISNHLYFYWYRQILGQKVEFLVSFYNNEISEKSEIFDDQFSVERPDGSNFTLKIRSTKLEDSAMYFCASTRERLTETFFGQGTRLTVV.

V and J are TRBV6-5 and TRBJ2-2, with 7 bases aligning to TRBD2. CDR1 and CDR2 (germline): MNHEY, SVGAGI. V trimming: 6 bases; J trimming: 9 bases; junction bases outside the gene matches: 10. The CDR3 loop spans 14 amino acids. CDR3 amino acids: CASRPGLQDRELFF. The CDR3 DNA reads TGTGCCAGCAGGCCGGGACTACAGGACCGGGAGCTGTTTTTT.

J is TRBJ2-7 and V is TRBV12-5; 8 bases map to TRBD1. Trimming removed 6 bases from V and 5 bases from J; junction bases left unmatched: 3. CDR1 is LGHNT and CDR2 is FRNRAP in the germline V gene. The CDR3 loop spans 12 amino acids. The CDR3 sequence: CASGGTGHEQYF. The CDR3, as DNA: TGTGCTAGTGGGGGGACAGGCCACGAGCAGTACTTC.

This clone has a handful of counts. The CDR3 nucleotides read TGTGCCAGCAGCGCCAAAGGCGGGGGGCAGGAGACCCAGTACTTC. This gives the protein CASSAKGGGQETQYF. The rearrangement links TRBV13 to TRBJ2-5; 8 nucleotides agree with TRBD2. Germline CDR1 is PRHDT and CDR2 is FYEKMQ (reference sequence). The CDR3 consists of 15 residues. V was pared by 5 bases and J by 5 bases, with 10 bases of the junction left unmatched.

On this clone: At one end the junction does not follow the germline gene, possibly because of a read error. The chain joins TRBV5-1 to TRBJ2-7; 9 nucleotides line up with TRBD1. Per the germline V gene, CDR1 is SGHRS and CDR2 is YFSETQ. This CDR3 spans 14 amino acids. The CDR3 here is CASSQRTGADKQYF. The CDR3 DNA sequence: TGCGCCAGCAGCCAGCGGACAGGGGCCGACAAGCAATACTTC.

The J gene is TRBJ1-4, the V gene TRBV7-2; D not certain. Germline loops: CDR1 SGHTA, CDR2 FQGNSA. The CDR3 is made up of 11 amino acids. The V end was cut by 4 bases, the J end by 8 bases, with 5 bases between. This chain's CDR3 is CASSWGEKLFF. The CDR3 nucleotides read TGTGCCAGCAGCTGGGGAGAAAAACTGTTTTTT.

The V gene is TRBV27, the J gene TRBJ1-4, with D possibly matching TRBD1 (5 bases). Per the germline V gene, CDR1 is MNHEY and CDR2 is SMNVEV (reference sequence). V gave up 5 bases and J gave up 7 bases, with 11 bases separating them. CDR3 size: 13 residues. The CDR3 DNA is TGTGCCAGCAGTCCCAGGGTCTTTGAAAAACTGTTTTTT. It translates to CASSPRVFEKLFF.

The chain couples TRBV6-1 to TRBJ2-1; no clear D gene. CDR3 length: 12 residues. The germline V gene has CDR1 MNHNS and CDR2 SASEGT. V lost 3 bases and J 6 bases, leaving 6 bases between the germline ends. CDR3 nucleotide sequence: TGTGCCAGCAGTGACAGTGTCAATGAGCAGTTCTTC. This gives the protein CASSDSVNEQFF.

On this clone itself: One junction end disagrees with the germline gene, perhaps due to a read error. This sample also contains other DNA sequences that code for the same CDR3. This chain connects TRBV7-9 to TRBJ2-1; the D is unclear. The CDR3 runs 15 residues. Per germline, CDR1 SEHNR and CDR2 FQNEAQ (reference sequence). In DNA form, the CDR3 reads TGTGCCAGCAGCTTAGGCGACCTCTCCTACAATGAGCAATTCTTC. As protein: CASSLGDLSYNEQFF. The full variable domain, with the rest looked up from reference TRBV7-9 and TRBJ2-1, is DTGVSQNPRHKITKRGQNVTFRCDPISEHNRLYWYRQTLGQGPEFLTYFQNEAQLEKSRLLSDRFSAERPKGSFSTLEIQRTEQGDSAMYLCASSLGDLSYNEQFFGPGTRLTVL.

The CDR3 nucleotides read TGCGCCAGCGGGAGTTGGTACAATGAGCAGTTCTTC. Translating gives CASGSWYNEQFF. The J gene is TRBJ2-1, the V gene TRBV5-1; TRBD2 might be the D (5 bases). CDR3 length: 12 amino acids. The V end lost 7 bases, the J end lost 4 bases, and 9 bases lay between the germline ends. Germline V gene sequence: CDR1 SGHRS, CDR2 YFSETQ.

This clone was detected only once. The chain is built from TRBV19 and TRBJ1-1; D perhaps matches TRBD1 (5 bases). V lost 3 bases, J lost 1 base, and 18 bases lay in between. The CDR3 extends over 17 amino acids. Germline lookup yields CDR1 LNHDA and CDR2 SQIVND (reference sequence). CDR3 in amino acids: CASSISTFTGKNTEAFF. CDR3 DNA: TGTGCCAGTAGTATCAGTACCTTCACAGGTAAGAACACTGAAGCTTTCTTT.

In this sample, this clone turned up once. The chain combines TRBV25-1 with TRBJ1-2; 10 bases fit TRBD1. The CDR3 runs 18 residues. J was trimmed by 4 bases and V by 4 bases; bases with no gene match: 15. Looked up from germline, CDR1 is MGHDK and CDR2 is SYGVNS. The CDR3, as DNA: TGTGCCAGCAGTGGTGCCGGACAGGGGGACTTTTTTAGCTATGGCTACACCTTC. Its translation is CASSGAGQGDFFSYGYTF.

The chain carries TRBV27 and TRBJ2-1; a weak D match, TRBD2 (6 bases). CDR3 length: 14 amino acids. Trimming left V 4 bases short and J 6 bases short, with 13 bases between. The germline gives CDR1 MNHEY, CDR2 SMNVEV (reference sequence). In DNA form, the CDR3 reads TGTGCCAGCAGTTGGGTGACTAGTTCCAATGAGCAGTTCTTC. Translation gives CASSWVTSSNEQFF.

The sample holds a few counts of this clone. The chain is built from TRBV28 and TRBJ2-2; D is ambiguous. The V end was cut by 6 bases, the J end by 6 bases, with 8 bases between. Germline CDR1 and CDR2: MDHEN and SYDVKM. The CDR3 sequence is 12 residues long. CDR3 sequence: CASSKTPGELFF. For the CDR3, the DNA is TGTGCCAGCAGCAAAACTCCCGGGGAGCTGTTTTTT.

This clone was observed a handful of times. The chain joins TRBV29-1 to TRBJ1-1; D unclear. V shed 5 bases and J shed 9 bases, with 10 bases lying between them. The CDR3 contains 10 residues. Germline CDR1 and CDR2: SQVTM and ANQGSEA. CDR3 protein: CSVREGQAFF. CDR3 DNA: TGCAGCGTTCGGGAAGGTCAAGCTTTCTTT.

Notes on this clone: This sample also contains other DNA sequences that code for the same CDR3. V and J are TRBV6-5 and TRBJ2-7; D possibly corresponds to TRBD2 (5 bases). CDR3 length equals 13 residues. Germline V gene sequence: CDR1 MNHEY, CDR2 SVGAGI. The V end lost 0 bases, the J end lost 4 bases, and 7 bases lay between the germline ends. The DNA for the CDR3 is TGTGCCAGCAGTTACTCCGAGGGTTACGAGCAGTACTTC. This sequence encodes CASSYSEGYEQYF.

J is TRBJ2-1 and V is TRBV11-2; D is unresolved. Germline V gene lookup returns CDR1 SGHAT and CDR2 FQNNGV. CDR3 length equals 12 residues. V was shortened by 1 base and J by 4 bases, with 2 bases between the two germline ends. CDR3 loop: CASSLVYNEQFF. The DNA for the CDR3 is TGTGCCAGCAGCTTAGTTTACAATGAGCAGTTCTTC.

The chain carries TRBV11-2 and TRBJ2-7; D gene uncertain. Trimming stripped 1 base from V and 4 bases from J, with 5 bases between. Germline V gives CDR1 SGHAT, CDR2 FQNNGV. CDR3 length: 12 residues. CDR3 sequence (DNA): TGTGCCAGCAGCTTAGGGTGGTACGAGCAGTACTTC. Translation gives CASSLGWYEQYF.

This clone was counted between two and nine times. This chain uses TRBV5-1 with TRBJ2-5, with a tentative D call TRBD2 (6 bases). The CDR3 runs to 13 residues. The germline V gene has CDR1 SGHRS and CDR2 YFSETQ. Trimming removed 1 base at V and 4 bases at J, with 8 bases between. The CDR3 nucleotides are TGCGCCAGCAGCTTGTGGGGAGGAGAGACCCAGTACTTC. It translates to CASSLWGGETQYF.

This clone was counted a single time. This sample also contains other DNA sequences that code for the same CDR3. The chain links TRBV7-2 to TRBJ2-2, with unresolved D. Germline V gene lookup returns CDR1 SGHTA and CDR2 FQGNSA. V gave up 3 bases and J gave up 0 bases, with 8 bases separating them. This CDR3 is 15 amino acids long. The CDR3 spells CASSFSFPNTGELFF. The CDR3 nucleotides are TGTGCCAGCAGCTTCTCATTCCCGAACACCGGGGAGCTGTTTTTT.

This clone was counted once. The chain uses TRBV19 and TRBJ2-5; D is undetermined. Trimming removed 2 bases at V and 4 bases at J, with 5 bases between. Germline V gene data show CDR1 as LNHDA and CDR2 as SQIVND (reference sequence). The CDR3 loop spans 12 amino acids. The DNA for the CDR3 is TGTGCCAGTAGTATAAGTCTAGAGACCCAGTACTTC. This sequence encodes CASSISLETQYF.